This T cell receptor (beta chain) came from a study of cytomegalovirus exposure and HLA in healthy donors. About the study: Unique TCR beta sequences numbering 120 million or so came from about 180 million T cells in an earlier analysis.

Whole-study findings and limits: A link between a missense DCLRE1C variant and TCR beta V- and J-gene trimming emerged from a later analysis. A later analysis reportedly found fewer N-insertions in an Asian-associated ancestry cluster than the approximately 700-donor mean.

Primers: 60 Vbeta forward and 13 Jbeta reverse. The data were produced by immunoSEQ multiplex PCR, yet TCRdb's version contains in-frame clones alone and is incomplete. The sample carries 150,000 to 200,000 clones, about 75% recorded once. The CDR3 has 12 amino acids. Germline V lookup: CDR1 SGHNT, CDR2 YENEEA. V lost 0 bases and J lost 6, with 5 bases in between. Of note for this clone: Its target is not known.

This receptor was obtained from a man aged 45-65 years in good health and CMV-seropositive. This sequence joins TRBV11-3 and TRBJ1-1; D gene uncertain. The sample comprised PBMCs. The CDR3 is CASSLDGAEAFF. DNA of the CDR3: TGTGCCAGCAGCTTAGACGGGGCTGAAGCTTTCTTT.